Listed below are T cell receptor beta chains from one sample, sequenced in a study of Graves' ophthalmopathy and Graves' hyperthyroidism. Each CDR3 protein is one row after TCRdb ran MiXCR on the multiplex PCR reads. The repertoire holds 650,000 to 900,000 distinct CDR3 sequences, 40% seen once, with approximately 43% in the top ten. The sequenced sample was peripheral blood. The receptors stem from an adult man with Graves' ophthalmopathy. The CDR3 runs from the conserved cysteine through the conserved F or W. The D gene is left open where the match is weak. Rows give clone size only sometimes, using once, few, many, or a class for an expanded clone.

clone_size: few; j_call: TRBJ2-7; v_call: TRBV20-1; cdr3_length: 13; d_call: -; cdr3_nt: TGCAGTGCTAGACCGGGACAAGTCTACGAGCAGTACTTC; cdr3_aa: CSARPGQVYEQYF
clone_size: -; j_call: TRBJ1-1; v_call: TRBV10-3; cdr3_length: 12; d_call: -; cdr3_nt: TGTGCCACCCGTGCTGGGGGTACTGAAGCTTTCTTT; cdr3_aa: CATRAGGTEAFF
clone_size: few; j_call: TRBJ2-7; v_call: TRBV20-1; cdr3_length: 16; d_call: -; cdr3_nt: TGCAGTGCTAGAGCCTGGGAGCAGGGGGGAAACTACGAGCAGTACTTC; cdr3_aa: CSARAWEQGGNYEQYF
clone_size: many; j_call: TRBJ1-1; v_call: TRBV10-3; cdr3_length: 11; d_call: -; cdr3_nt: TGTGCCATCAGTGGTCCCACTGAAGCTTTCTTT; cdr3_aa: CAISGPTEAFF
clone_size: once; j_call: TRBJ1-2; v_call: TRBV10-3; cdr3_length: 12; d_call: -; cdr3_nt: TGTGCCATCAGTGGGTTTAGGGGAGGCTACACCTTC; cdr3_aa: CAISGFRGGYTF
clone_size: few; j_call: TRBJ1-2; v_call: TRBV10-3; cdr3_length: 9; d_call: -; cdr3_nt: TGTGCCAGCAGTGACGTCAAATTCTTC; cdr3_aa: CASSDVKFF
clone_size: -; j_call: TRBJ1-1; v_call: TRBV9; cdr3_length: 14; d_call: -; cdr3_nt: TGTGCCAGCAGCCCGAGCGGGGTGAACACTGAAGCTTTCTTT; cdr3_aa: CASSPSGVNTEAFF
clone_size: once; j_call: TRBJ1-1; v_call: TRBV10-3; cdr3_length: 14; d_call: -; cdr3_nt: TGTGCCATCAGACAGGGTTGGATGAACACTGAAGCTTTCTTT; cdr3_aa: CAIRQGWMNTEAFF
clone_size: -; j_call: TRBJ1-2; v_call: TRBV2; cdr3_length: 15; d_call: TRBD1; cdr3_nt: TGTGCCAGCAGTGGCCTCCGACAGGGGAACTATGGCTACACCTTC; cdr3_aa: CASSGLRQGNYGYTF
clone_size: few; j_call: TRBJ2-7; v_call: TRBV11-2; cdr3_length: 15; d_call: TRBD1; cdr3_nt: TGTGCCAGCAGCGCGTCAGGGGGTCGGTCCTACGAGCAGTACTTC; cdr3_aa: CASSASGGRSYEQYF
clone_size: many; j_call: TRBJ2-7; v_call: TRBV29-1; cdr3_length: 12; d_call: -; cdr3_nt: TGCAGCGTTGATCTTGGGTTTGGCGAGCAGTACTTC; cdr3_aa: CSVDLGFGEQYF
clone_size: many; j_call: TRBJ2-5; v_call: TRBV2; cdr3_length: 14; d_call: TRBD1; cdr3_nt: TGTGCCAGCAGTGAAACCACAGGGGAAGAGACCCAGTACTTC; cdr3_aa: CASSETTGEETQYF
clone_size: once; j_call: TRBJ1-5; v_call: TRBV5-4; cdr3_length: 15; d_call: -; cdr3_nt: TGCGCCAGCAGCCACGACGGGGGAGCGGGTCAGCCCCAGCATTTT; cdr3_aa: CASSHDGGAGQPQHF
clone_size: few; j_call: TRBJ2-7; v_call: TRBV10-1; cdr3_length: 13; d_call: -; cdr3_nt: TGCGCCAGCAGTGATGAACCCTCCTACGAGCAGTACTTC; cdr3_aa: CASSDEPSYEQYF
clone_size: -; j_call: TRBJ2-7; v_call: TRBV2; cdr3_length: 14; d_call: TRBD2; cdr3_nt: TGTGCCAGCAGGACTAGCGGGGCTCTAGTCGAGCAGTACTTC; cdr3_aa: CASRTSGALVEQYF
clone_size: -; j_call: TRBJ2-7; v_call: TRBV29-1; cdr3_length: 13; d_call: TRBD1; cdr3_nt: TGCAGCGTTGGCGGACAGGGGGACTACGAGCAGTACTTC; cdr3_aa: CSVGGQGDYEQYF
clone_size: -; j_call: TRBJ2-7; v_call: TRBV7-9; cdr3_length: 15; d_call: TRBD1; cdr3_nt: TGTGCCAGCAGCTCATCGGGACAGGGGACCTACGAGCAGTACTTC; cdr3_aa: CASSSSGQGTYEQYF
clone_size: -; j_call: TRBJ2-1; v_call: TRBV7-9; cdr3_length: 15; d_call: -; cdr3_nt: TGTGCCAGCAGCTTAGGCCTCGGGTCCAGCGATGAGCAGTTCTTC; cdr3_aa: CASSLGLGSSDEQFF
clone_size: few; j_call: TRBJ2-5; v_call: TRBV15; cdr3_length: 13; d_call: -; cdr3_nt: TGTGCCACCAGCAGAGGGACGTTGGAGACCCAGTACTTC; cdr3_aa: CATSRGTLETQYF